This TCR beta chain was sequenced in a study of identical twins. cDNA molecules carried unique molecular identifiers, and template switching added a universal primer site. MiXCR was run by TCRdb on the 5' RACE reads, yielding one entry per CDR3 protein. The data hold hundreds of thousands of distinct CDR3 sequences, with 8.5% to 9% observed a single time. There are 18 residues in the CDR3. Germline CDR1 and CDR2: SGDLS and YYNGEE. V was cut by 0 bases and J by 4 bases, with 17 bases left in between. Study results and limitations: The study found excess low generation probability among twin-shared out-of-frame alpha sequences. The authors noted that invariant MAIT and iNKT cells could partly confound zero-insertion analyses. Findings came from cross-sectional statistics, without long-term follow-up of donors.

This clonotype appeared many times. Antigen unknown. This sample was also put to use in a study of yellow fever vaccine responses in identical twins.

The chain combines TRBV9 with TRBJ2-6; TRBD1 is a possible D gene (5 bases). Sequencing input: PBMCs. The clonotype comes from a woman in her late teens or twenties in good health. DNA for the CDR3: TGTGCCAGCAGCGTAGCGGCCAAGGGGCTGGCAGGGGCCAACGTCCTGACTTTC. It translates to CASSVAAKGLAGANVLTF.